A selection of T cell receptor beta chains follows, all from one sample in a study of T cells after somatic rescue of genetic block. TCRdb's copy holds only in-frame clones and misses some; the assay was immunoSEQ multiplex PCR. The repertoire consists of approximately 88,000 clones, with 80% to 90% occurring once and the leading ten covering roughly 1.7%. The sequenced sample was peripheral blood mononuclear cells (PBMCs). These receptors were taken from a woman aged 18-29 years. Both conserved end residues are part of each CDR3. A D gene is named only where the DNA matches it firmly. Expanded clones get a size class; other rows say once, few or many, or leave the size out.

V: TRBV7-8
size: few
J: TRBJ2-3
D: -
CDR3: CASRRATDTQYF
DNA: TGTGCCAGCAGGAGGGCTACCGATACGCAGTATTTT

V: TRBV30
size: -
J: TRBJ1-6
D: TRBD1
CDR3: CAWSKRQGASSPLHF
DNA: TGTGCCTGGAGTAAGAGACAGGGGGCCTCTTCACCCCTCCACTTT

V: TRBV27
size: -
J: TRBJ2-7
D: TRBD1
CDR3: CASSLVAGGSYEQYF
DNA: TGTGCCAGCAGTTTAGTAGCAGGGGGCTCCTACGAGCAGTACTTC

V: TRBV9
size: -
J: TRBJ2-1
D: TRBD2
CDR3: CASSFRTSANNEQFF
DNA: TGTGCCAGCAGCTTCCGGACTAGCGCAAACAATGAGCAGTTCTTC

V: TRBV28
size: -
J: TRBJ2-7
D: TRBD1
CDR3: CASSPATGFYEQYF
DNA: TGTGCCAGCAGTCCCGCGACAGGGTTCTACGAGCAGTACTTC

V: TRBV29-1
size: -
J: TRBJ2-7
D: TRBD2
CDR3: CSVRGTSGGNEQYF
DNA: TGCAGCGTCAGGGGAACTAGCGGGGGGAACGAGCAGTACTTC

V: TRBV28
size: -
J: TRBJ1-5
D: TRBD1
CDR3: CASSSDRVQPQHF
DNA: TGTGCCAGCAGTTCCGACAGGGTTCAGCCCCAGCATTTT

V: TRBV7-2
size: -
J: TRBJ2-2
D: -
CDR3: CASSLLSGRDWAGTGELFF
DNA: TGTGCCAGCAGCTTACTTTCGGGACGGGACTGGGCGGGCACCGGGGAGCTGTTTTTT

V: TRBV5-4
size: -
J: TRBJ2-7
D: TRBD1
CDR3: CASSYTGTGYGEQYF
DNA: TGTGCCAGCAGTTATACCGGGACAGGGTATGGGGAGCAGTACTTC

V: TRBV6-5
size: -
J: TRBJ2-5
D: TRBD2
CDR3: CASSYESGARETQYF
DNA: TGTGCCAGCAGTTACGAGAGCGGGGCCCGGGAGACCCAGTACTTC

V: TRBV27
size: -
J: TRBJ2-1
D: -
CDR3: CASSLTRINNEQFF
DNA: TGTGCCAGCAGTCTTACGAGGATTAACAATGAGCAGTTCTTC

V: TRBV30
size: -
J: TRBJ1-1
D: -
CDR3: CAWSLVNTEAFF
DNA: TGTGCCTGGAGTTTGGTGAACACTGAAGCTTTCTTT

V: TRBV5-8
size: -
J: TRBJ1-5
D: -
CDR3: CASRGGPINQPQHF
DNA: TGTGCCAGCAGGGGGGGACCGATCAATCAGCCCCAGCATTTT

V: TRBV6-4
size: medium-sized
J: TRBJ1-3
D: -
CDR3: CASSETAGPGNTIYF
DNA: TGTGCCAGCAGTGAGACGGCAGGGCCTGGAAACACCATATATTTT

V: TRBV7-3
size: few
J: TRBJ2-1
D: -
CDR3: CASSLIGREYNEQFF
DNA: TGTGCCAGCAGCTTAATTGGACGGGAGTACAATGAGCAGTTCTTC

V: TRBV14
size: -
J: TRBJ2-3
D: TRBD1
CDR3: CASSRLDRGITDTQYF
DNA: TGTGCCAGCAGCCGGCTGGACAGGGGGATTACAGATACGCAGTATTTT

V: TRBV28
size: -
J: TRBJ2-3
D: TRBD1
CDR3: CASSSRTGGTDTQYF
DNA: TGTGCCAGCAGTTCCCGGACAGGCGGGACAGATACGCAGTATTTT

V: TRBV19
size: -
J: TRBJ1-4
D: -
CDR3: CASTPLDGNEKLFF
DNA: TGTGCCAGTACCCCATTGGATGGTAATGAAAAACTGTTTTTT

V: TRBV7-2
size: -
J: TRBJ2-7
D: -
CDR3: CASSLEQNYEQYF
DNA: TGTGCCAGCAGCTTAGAACAGAACTACGAGCAGTACTTC

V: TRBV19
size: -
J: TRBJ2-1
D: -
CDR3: CASSQPRGGDYNEQFF
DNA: TGTGCCAGTAGCCAGCCACGAGGCGGGGACTACAATGAGCAGTTCTTC

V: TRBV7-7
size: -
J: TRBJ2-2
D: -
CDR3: CASSSEGAGTGELFF
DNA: TGTGCTAGCAGCTCCGAGGGGGCGGGAACCGGGGAGCTGTTTTTT

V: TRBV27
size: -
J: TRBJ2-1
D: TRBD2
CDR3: CASSLRGLAGNEQFF
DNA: TGTGCCAGCAGTTTAAGGGGACTAGCGGGAAATGAGCAGTTCTTC

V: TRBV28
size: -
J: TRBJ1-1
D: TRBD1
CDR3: CASRNTGGRAEAFF
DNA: TGTGCCAGCAGAAATACAGGGGGCAGGGCTGAAGCTTTCTTT

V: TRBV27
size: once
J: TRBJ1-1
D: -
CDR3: CASSLRRGTEAFF
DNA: TGTGCCAGCAGTTTGAGGCGGGGCACTGAAGCTTTCTTT

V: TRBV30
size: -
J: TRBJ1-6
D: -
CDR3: CAWSVRGGFSLHF
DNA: TGTGCCTGGAGTGTACGGGGGGGATTCTCCCTCCACTTT

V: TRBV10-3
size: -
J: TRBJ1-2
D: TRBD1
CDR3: CAISSPTGLNYGYTF
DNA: TGTGCCATCAGTTCTCCGACAGGGCTCAACTATGGCTACACCTTC